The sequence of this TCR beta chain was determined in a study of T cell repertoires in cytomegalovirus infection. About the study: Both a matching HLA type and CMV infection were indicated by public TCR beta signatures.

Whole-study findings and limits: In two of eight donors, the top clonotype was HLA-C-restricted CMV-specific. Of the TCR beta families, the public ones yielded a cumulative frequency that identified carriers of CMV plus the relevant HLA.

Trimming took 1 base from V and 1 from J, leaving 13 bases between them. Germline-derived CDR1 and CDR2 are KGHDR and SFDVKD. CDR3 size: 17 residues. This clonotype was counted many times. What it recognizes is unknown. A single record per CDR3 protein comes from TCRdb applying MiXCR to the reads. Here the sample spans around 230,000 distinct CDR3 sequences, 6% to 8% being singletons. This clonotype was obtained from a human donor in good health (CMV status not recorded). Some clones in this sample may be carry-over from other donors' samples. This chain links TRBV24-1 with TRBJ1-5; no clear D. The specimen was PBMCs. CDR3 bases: TGTGCCACCAGTGATTTTTGGGCCGACACCAGCAATCAGCCCCAGCATTTT. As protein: CATSDFWADTSNQPQHF.